This T cell receptor beta chain was captured in a study of T cell changes during pregnancy in multiple sclerosis. The protocol was immunoSEQ multiplex PCR, while the TCRdb copy is restricted to in-frame clones and leaves out a portion. The top ten clones hold 3.5% of a sample with roughly 87,000 clones, roughly nine tenths of them seen once. CDR1 is SGDLS, CDR2 YYNGEE, per germline. The CDR3 contains 18 residues. Trimming took 2 bases from V and 8 from J, leaving 26 bases between them. The source is a female donor in good health, serving as a control in a pregnancy study. Some clones in this sample may be carry-over from other donors' samples. The gene calls are TRBV9 and TRBJ2-1; a weak D match, TRBD1 (6 bases). Sequenced material: PBMCs, taken in the first trimester of pregnancy. The CDR3: CASSVGDPGHTRGDEQFF. The CDR3 coding sequence is TGTGCCAGCAGCGTGGGCGACCCGGGACACACCCGAGGGGATGAGCAGTTCTTC.